This T cell receptor beta chain comes out of a study of blood T cell repertoires in COVID-19. Background on the study: From the United States, Italy and Spain came samples of acute and convalescent COVID-19. T cells, B-cell-depleted T cells, or PBMCs supplied cDNA or gDNA.

Methods used by the authors: Amplifying reference gene primers gave estimates of nucleated cell counts. The repertoire was sequenced with immunoSEQ multiplex PCR; TCRdb's copy has only in-frame clones and lacks some. V and J calls and clone size are copied from that table; D and trimming were computed from the DNA. The sample includes some 80,000 clones, 65% to 80% of them seen just once. With 6 bases removed from V and 5 bases from J, the gap between germline ends came to 12 bases. The CDR3 consists of 12 residues. Germline-derived CDR1 and CDR2 are SQVTM and ANQGSEA. What was sequenced was peripheral blood. The source of this sequence is a woman of 80 years or more with active or convalescent COVID-19. The chain has TRBV29-1 and TRBJ2-3, with D perhaps TRBD2 (5 bases). In DNA, the CDR3 is TGCAGCGTCTGGACTTTCCAAGATACGCAGTATTTT. Its protein product is CSVWTFQDTQYF.